This TCR beta chain was sequenced during a study of graft-versus-host responses after intestinal transplantation. Findings of the study overall: Some patients had graft-donor T cell macrochimerism. In their allografts, the ratios of graft-versus-host to host-versus-graft T cell clones were high. Peak GvH clone levels in circulation were associated with early post-transplant HvG declines.

CDR1 and CDR2 (germline): GTSNPN, SVGIG (reference sequence). Trimming removed 1 base from V and 4 bases from J; junction bases left unmatched: 6. The length of the CDR3 is 14 residues. Sequencing used immunoSEQ multiplex PCR; TCRdb keeps in-frame clones, though not all of them. The table lists fewer than 50,000 clones, roughly 91% of them singletons. As regards this clone: Its antigen is not identified.

Sample: PBMCs, taken 524 days after transplant. The TCR comes from a human patient who received an intestinal transplant, so some T cells may come from the graft donor. The chain employs TRBV30 and TRBJ2-7, with 8 bases aligning to TRBD1. CDR3 DNA sequence: TGTGCCTGGAGTGGGTACAGGGGGAATTACGAGCAGTACTTC. It translates to CAWSGYRGNYEQYF.